This TCR beta chain was retrieved from a study of blood T cell repertoires in COVID-19. About the study: Acute and convalescent COVID-19 samples came from the United States, Italy and Spain.

The CDR3 runs to 13 residues. V was shortened by 1 base and J by 6 bases, with 10 bases between the two germline ends. The germline V gene has CDR1 SGHNT and CDR2 YYREEE (reference sequence). Clones were read by immunoSEQ multiplex PCR, and TCRdb kept only the in-frame ones, dropping some. The sample holds tens of thousands of clones; 55% to 80% are singletons and the top ten take around a sixth. The sequence derives from a human donor in a cohort sampled during active COVID-19. The material sequenced was peripheral blood. The chain recombines TRBV5-4 with TRBJ1-2; a possible D gene is TRBD1 (5 bases). The CDR3: CASSLTGLDGYTF. DNA of the CDR3: TGTGCCAGCAGCTTGACAGGTCTGGATGGCTACACCTTC.